Following are 22 T cell receptor beta chains from one sample sequenced in a study of shared T cell receptors in the human thymus. TCRdb keeps only in-frame clones here, not all; method: immunoSEQ multiplex PCR. The top ten clones hold 0.013% of a sample with 500,000 to 550,000 clones, 75% to 85% of them seen once. The same data also contributed to another study, on human thymus T cells.

The specimen was thymocytes. The receptors were sampled from a boy in the first two years of life with a congenital heart defect.

The chain employs TRBV15 and TRBJ2-7, with a weak D call TRBD1 (6 bases). The CDR3 runs to 14 residues. V lost 5 bases, J lost 0 bases, and 11 bases lay in between. Germline CDR1 is LNHNV and CDR2 is YYDKDF (reference sequence). CDR3 coding DNA: TGTGCCACCAGCGAGGGACAAATCTCCTACGAGCAGTACTTC. Translated: CATSEGQISYEQYF. Combining the CDR3 with reference TRBV15 and TRBJ2-7 gives the whole variable domain DAMVIQNPRYQVTQFGKPVTLSCSQTLNHNVMYWYQQKSSQAPKLLFHYYDKDFNNEADTPDNFQSRRPNTSFCFLDIRSPGLGDTAMYLCATSEGQISYEQYFGPGTRLTVT.

This clone was counted a few times. The same CDR3 also results from other DNA sequences found in this sample. The chain is built from TRBV28 and TRBJ2-7, with 7 nucleotides matching TRBD1. The V and J ends lost 5 bases and 3 bases, in that order; junction bases with no gene match: 4. Germline V CDR1 and CDR2: MDHEN, SYDVKM. CDR3 length: 13 amino acids. The CDR3 DNA follows: TGTGCCAGCAGTCCAGGGGGACGCTACGAGCAGTACTTC. Residues: CASSPGGRYEQYF.

The genes are TRBV9 and TRBJ2-3; tentative D call: TRBD1 (5 bases). Trimming shortened V by 7 bases and J by 7 bases, and 16 bases separated the two germline ends. Germline V CDR1 and CDR2: SGDLS, YYNGEE. This CDR3 is built from 13 residues. CDR3 in amino acids: CASRTDTGNTQYF. CDR3 in DNA: TGTGCCAGCCGGACGGACACAGGCAATACGCAGTATTTT.

The V call is TRBV11-2, the J call TRBJ2-7; 9 positions agree with TRBD2. The CDR3 runs to 18 residues. Germline V gives CDR1 SGHAT, CDR2 FQNNGV. Germline trimming cut 4 bases from V and 4 bases from J; bases unmatched to any gene: 17. CDR3 coding DNA: TGTGCCAGCAGCTCTACGCGGACTAGCGCCTCTTTTTGGTACGAGCAGTACTTC. Amino acids: CASSSTRTSASFWYEQYF. The variable domain in full, completed from reference TRBV11-2 and TRBJ2-7, reads EAGVAQSPRYKIIEKRQSVAFWCNPISGHATLYWYQQILGQGPKLLIQFQNNGVVDDSQLPKDRFSAERLKGVDSTLKIQPAKLEDSAVYLCASSSTRTSASFWYEQYFGPGTRLTVT.

The chain recombines TRBV27 with TRBJ2-2; possibly TRBD2 for D (7 bases). The CDR3 sequence is 18 residues long. V was cut by 3 bases and J by 7 bases, with 24 bases left in between. Germline V gene data show CDR1 as MNHEY and CDR2 as SMNVEV (reference sequence). The CDR3 region has the DNA TGTGCCAGCAGTTTGGGGGGGCAATATGGGCCAGGGATCGGGGAGCTGTTTTTT. Protein: CASSLGGQYGPGIGELFF.

The chain is built from TRBV2 and TRBJ2-2; TRBD1 matches at 9 bases. Germline values: CDR1 SNHLY, CDR2 FYNNEI. Losses at the gene ends were 7 bases for V and 4 bases for J; bases not matched to a gene: 16. The CDR3 is 18 amino acids. The CDR3 is CASNPMWRDREFTGELFF. The CDR3 DNA follows: TGTGCCAGCAATCCCATGTGGCGGGACAGGGAATTCACCGGGGAGCTGTTTTTT. Based on the CDR3 plus reference TRBV2 and TRBJ2-2, the full variable domain is EPEVTQTPSHQVTQMGQEVILRCVPISNHLYFYWYRQILGQKVEFLVSFYNNEISEKSEIFDDQFSVERPDGSNFTLKIRSTKLEDSAMYFCASNPMWRDREFTGELFFGEGSRLTVL.

In its sample, this clone was seen a few times. J is TRBJ1-3 and V is TRBV25-1, with TRBD1 matching over 8 bases. J was trimmed by 4 bases and V by 2 bases; bases with no gene match: 7. The CDR3 extends over 16 amino acids. In germline, CDR1 is MGHDK, CDR2 SYGVNS. This chain's CDR3 is CASSEPLTGGGNTIYF. CDR3 DNA: TGTGCCAGCAGTGAACCCCTAACAGGGGGAGGAAACACCATATATTTT.

The rearrangement uses TRBV28 and TRBJ1-5; 11 positions match TRBD1. Per germline, CDR1 MDHEN and CDR2 SYDVKM. With V trimmed by 8 bases and J by 5 bases, 17 bases remained unmatched. The CDR3 length is 18 residues. The CDR3 sequence: CASQGGQGVSWIDQPQHF. CDR3 sequence (DNA): TGTGCCAGCCAAGGGGGACAGGGGGTGAGTTGGATCGATCAGCCCCAGCATTTT.

The V call is TRBV27, the J call TRBJ2-7, with D uncertain. The ends were cut back, 2 bases at V and 0 bases at J, with 8 bases in the middle. CDR1 and CDR2 from the germline V gene are MNHEY and SMNVEV (reference sequence). This CDR3 has 14 amino acids. CDR3 in DNA: TGTGCCAGCAGTTTAATCGGTGCCTCCTACGAGCAGTACTTC. Encoded protein: CASSLIGASYEQYF.

This clone was counted a single time. The gene calls are TRBV18 and TRBJ2-7; TRBD1 matches 7 bases. Trimming at V came to 3 bases and at J to 0 bases, leaving 2 bases not matched to a gene. Germline-derived CDR1 and CDR2 are KGHSH and LQKENI. CDR3 size: 14 residues. The CDR3 here is CASSPTGPSYEQYF. The CDR3 DNA reads TGTGCCAGCTCACCGACAGGGCCCTCCTACGAGCAGTACTTC.

This clone was observed once. The genes are TRBV7-8 and TRBJ2-7; possibly TRBD1 for D (5 bases). CDR3 size: 18 residues. V dropped 2 bases and J dropped 0 bases, with 20 bases sitting between them. Germline V gene data show CDR1 as SGHVS and CDR2 as FQNEAQ. The CDR3 protein is CASSLMNWDRGSSYEQYF. The CDR3 bases are TGTGCCAGCAGCTTAATGAATTGGGATAGGGGCAGCTCCTACGAGCAGTACTTC.

This clone appeared once. The V gene is TRBV6-8, the J gene TRBJ2-6; no firm D call. Germline V gives CDR1 MNHGY, CDR2 SAAAGT. V lost 2 bases and J lost 3, with 11 bases in between. This CDR3 contains 16 residues. The CDR3 sequence: CASSYLVTLGANVLTF. In DNA, the CDR3 is TGTGCCAGCAGTTACCTCGTAACTCTTGGGGCCAACGTCCTGACTTTC.

The sample holds a few counts of this clone. The rearrangement uses TRBV14 and TRBJ2-6; D possibly corresponds to TRBD1 (5 bases). This CDR3 spans 17 amino acids. Trimming stripped 1 base from V and 0 bases from J, with 10 bases between. Germline CDR1 SGHDN, CDR2 FVKESK. CDR3 nucleotide sequence: TGTGCCAGCAGCCAAGTTCAGGGATCCTCTGGGGCCAACGTCCTGACTTTC. It specifies CASSQVQGSSGANVLTF.

This clone was seen a single time. The rearrangement joins TRBV27 to TRBJ2-5; a weak D match, TRBD1 (6 bases). Per germline, CDR1 MNHEY and CDR2 SMNVEV (reference sequence). The CDR3 sequence is 14 residues long. V lost 0 bases to trimming and J lost 3 bases, with 8 bases between them. This chain's CDR3 is CASSLSGDKETQYF. DNA for the CDR3: TGTGCCAGCAGTTTATCGGGGGACAAAGAGACCCAGTACTTC.

The rearrangement joins TRBV6-5 to TRBJ2-7, with 12 bases fitting TRBD1. The CDR3 has 14 residues. Losses at the gene ends were 5 bases for V and 6 bases for J; bases not matched to a gene: 5. Germline loops: CDR1 MNHEY, CDR2 SVGAGI. In DNA form, the CDR3 reads TGTGCCAGCAGTCCGGGACAGGGGGCGCTCGAGCAGTACTTC. It codes for CASSPGQGALEQYF.

The chain joins TRBV4-1 to TRBJ2-7; tentatively, D is TRBD2 (6 bases). The CDR3 extends over 20 amino acids. V lost 0 bases and J 4 bases, leaving 28 bases between the germline ends. Germline assignment: CDR1 MGHRA and CDR2 YSYEKL. CDR3: CASSQESWSGGGRLGYEQYF. The CDR3 DNA sequence: TGCGCCAGCAGCCAAGAATCTTGGTCCGGGGGAGGCCGACTAGGGTACGAGCAGTACTTC.

The rearrangement links TRBV25-1 to TRBJ1-4; D is ambiguous. This CDR3 is 15 amino acids long. Germline lookup yields CDR1 MGHDK and CDR2 SYGVNS. V lost 4 bases to trimming and J lost 6 bases, with 15 bases between them. Here the CDR3 reads CASSGLSVADEKLFF. CDR3 nucleotide sequence: TGTGCCAGCAGTGGACTCAGCGTTGCAGATGAAAAACTGTTTTTT.

The rearrangement joins TRBV13 to TRBJ2-7; 9 nucleotides line up with TRBD1. The germline CDR1 and CDR2 sequences are PRHDT and FYEKMQ (reference sequence). J was trimmed by 5 bases and V by 5 bases; bases with no gene match: 10. The CDR3 sequence is 15 residues long. DNA of the CDR3: TGTGCCAGCAGCACCCCCCGGGACAGGGCCCACGAGCAGTACTTC. Its protein product is CASSTPRDRAHEQYF.

This chain joins TRBV4-3 and TRBJ2-7, with 10 nucleotides matching TRBD2. CDR1 LGHNA and CDR2 YSLEER come from the germline V gene. V lost 2 bases and J lost 0; bases outside the gene matches: 4. CDR3 length: 16 amino acids. The CDR3 loop reads CASSQLAGAPSYEQYF. Written as DNA, the CDR3 is TGCGCCAGCAGCCAACTAGCGGGAGCCCCCTCCTACGAGCAGTACTTC.

This clone was counted between two and nine times. The genes are TRBV7-6 and TRBJ2-2; TRBD2 matches at 8 bases. The CDR3 is 16 amino acids. The junction had 6 bases not matched to a gene; V was cut back by 4 bases and J by 2 bases. From germline, CDR1 is SGHVS and CDR2 FNYEAQ. The CDR3 reads CASSSRTSRNTGELFF. CDR3 nucleotides: TGTGCCAGCAGCTCCCGGACTAGCCGAAACACCGGGGAGCTGTTTTTT.

A single count supports this clone. The rearrangement links TRBV11-2 to TRBJ1-2; tentative D call: TRBD1 (6 bases). Germline V gives CDR1 SGHAT, CDR2 FQNNGV. This CDR3 spans 14 amino acids. Trimming pared 8 bases from V and 4 bases from J, leaving 17 bases between. The CDR3 nucleotides are TGTGCCAGCGATAAGACAGGAGATCCCTATGGCTACACCTTC. Translation: CASDKTGDPYGYTF.

The chain links TRBV5-4 to TRBJ1-1, with 8 bases aligning to TRBD1. CDR1 is SGHNT and CDR2 is YYREEE in the germline V gene (reference sequence). V lost 4 bases, J lost 4 bases, and 9 bases stayed unmatched. The CDR3 length is 15 residues. CDR3 region: CASSGSTGESTEAFF. The CDR3 nucleotides read TGTGCCAGCAGCGGATCGACAGGGGAAAGCACTGAAGCTTTCTTT.